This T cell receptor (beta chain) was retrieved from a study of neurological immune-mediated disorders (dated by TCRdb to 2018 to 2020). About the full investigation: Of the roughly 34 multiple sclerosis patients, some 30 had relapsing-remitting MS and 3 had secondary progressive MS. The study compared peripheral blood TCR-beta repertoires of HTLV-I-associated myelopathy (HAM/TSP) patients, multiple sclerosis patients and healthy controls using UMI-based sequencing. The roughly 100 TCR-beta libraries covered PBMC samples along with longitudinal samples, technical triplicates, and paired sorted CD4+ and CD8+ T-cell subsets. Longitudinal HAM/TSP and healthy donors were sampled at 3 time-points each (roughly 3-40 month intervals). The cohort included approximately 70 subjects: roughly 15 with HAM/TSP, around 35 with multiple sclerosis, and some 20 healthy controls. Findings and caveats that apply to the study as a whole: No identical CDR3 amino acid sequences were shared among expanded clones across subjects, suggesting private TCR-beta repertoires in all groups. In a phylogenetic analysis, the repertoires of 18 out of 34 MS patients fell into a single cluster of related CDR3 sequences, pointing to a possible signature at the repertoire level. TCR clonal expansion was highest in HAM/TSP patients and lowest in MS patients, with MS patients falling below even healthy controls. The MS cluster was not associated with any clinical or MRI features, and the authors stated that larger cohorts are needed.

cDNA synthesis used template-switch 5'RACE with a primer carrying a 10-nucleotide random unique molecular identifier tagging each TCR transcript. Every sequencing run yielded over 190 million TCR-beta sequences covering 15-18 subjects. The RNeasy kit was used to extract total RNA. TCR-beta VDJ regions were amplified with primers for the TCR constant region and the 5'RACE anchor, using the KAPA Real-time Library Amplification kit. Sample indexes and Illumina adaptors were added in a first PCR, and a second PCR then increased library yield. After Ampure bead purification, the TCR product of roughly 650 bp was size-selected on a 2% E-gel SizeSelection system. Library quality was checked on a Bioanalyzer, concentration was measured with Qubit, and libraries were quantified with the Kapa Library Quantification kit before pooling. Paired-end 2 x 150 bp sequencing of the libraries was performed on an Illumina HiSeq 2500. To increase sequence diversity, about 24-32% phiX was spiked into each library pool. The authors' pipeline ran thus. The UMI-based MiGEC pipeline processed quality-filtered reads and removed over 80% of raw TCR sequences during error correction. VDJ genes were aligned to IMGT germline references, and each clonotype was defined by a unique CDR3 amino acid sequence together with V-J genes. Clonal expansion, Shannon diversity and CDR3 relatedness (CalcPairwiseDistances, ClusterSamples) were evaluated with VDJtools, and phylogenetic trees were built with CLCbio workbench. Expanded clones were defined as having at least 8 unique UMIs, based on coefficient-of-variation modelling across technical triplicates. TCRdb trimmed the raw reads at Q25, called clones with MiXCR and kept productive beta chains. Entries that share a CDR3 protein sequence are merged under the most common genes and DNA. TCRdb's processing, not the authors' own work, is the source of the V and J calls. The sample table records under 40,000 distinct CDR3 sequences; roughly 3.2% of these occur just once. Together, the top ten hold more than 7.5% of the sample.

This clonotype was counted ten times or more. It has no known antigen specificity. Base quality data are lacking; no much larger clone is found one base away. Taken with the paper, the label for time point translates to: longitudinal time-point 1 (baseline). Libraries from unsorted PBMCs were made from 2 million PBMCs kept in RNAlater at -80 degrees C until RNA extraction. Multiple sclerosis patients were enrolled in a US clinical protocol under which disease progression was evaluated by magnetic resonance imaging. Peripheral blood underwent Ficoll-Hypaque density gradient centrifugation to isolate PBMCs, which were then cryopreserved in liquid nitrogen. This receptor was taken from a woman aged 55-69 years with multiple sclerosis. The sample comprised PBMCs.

The DNA sequence reads TGTGCCAGCAGCTTAAACCAGGGGGCATGGGAAAAACTGTTTTTT. The translation is CASSLNQGAWEKLFF. The sequence is built from TRBV7-6 and TRBJ1-4, with 8 middle bases fitting TRBD1. The germline V gene provides CDR1 SGHVS and CDR2 FNYEAQ. Reading from cysteine to phenylalanine, the CDR3 counts 15 amino acids. The kept DNA is CDR3 alone, 45 bases in frame from the first base. Here V drops 2 bases and J drops 8 bases, and the junction holds 7 bases not matched to any gene. Reference TRBV7-6 and TRBJ1-4 proteins supply the regions before and after the CDR3; the full variable domain is: GAGVSQSPRYKVTKRGQDVALRCDPISGHVSLYWYRQALGQGPEFLTYFNYEAQQDKSGLPNDRFSAERPEGSISTLTIQRTEQRDSAMYRCASSLNQGAWEKLFFGSGTQLSVL.